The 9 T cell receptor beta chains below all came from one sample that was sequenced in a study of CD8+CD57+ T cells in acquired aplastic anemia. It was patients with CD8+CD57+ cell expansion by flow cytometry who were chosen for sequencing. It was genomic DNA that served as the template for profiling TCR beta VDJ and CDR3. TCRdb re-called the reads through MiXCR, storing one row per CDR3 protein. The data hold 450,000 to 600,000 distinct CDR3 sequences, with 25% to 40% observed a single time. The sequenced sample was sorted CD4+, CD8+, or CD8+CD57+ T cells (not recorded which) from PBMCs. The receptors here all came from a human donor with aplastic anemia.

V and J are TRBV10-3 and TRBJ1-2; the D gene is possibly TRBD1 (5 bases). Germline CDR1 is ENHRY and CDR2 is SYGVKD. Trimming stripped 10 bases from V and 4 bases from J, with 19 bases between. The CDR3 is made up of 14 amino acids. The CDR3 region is CASSVEAGSYGYTF. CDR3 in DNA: TGTGCCAGCAGCGTAGAGGCAGGGAGCTATGGCTACACCTTC.

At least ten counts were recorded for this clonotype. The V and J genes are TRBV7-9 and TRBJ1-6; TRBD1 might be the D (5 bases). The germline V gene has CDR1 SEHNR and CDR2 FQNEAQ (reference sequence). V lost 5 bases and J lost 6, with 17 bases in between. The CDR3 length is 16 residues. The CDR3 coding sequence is TGTGCCAGCAGCCCTATGGTGGGGACGGTTAATTCACCCCTCCACTTT. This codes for CASSPMVGTVNSPLHF.

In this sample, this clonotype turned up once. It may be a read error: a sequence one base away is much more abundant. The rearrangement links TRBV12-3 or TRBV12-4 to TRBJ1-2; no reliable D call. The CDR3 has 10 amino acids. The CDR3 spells CTSSLGGYTF. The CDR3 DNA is TGTACCAGCAGTTTGGGTGGCTACACCTTC.

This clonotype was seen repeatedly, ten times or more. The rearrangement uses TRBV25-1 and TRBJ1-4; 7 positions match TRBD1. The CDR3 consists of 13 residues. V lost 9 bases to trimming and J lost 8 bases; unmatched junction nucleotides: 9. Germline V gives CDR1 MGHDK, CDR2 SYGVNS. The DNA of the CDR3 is TGTGCCAGTAGACAGGGTTATGGGGAAAAACTGTTTTTT. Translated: CASRQGYGEKLFF.

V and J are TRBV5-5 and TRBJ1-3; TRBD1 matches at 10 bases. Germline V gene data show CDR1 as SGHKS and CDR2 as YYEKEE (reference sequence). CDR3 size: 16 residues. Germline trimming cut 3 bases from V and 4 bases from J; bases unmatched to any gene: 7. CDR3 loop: CASSWGGQGTGNTIYF. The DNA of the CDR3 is TGTGCCAGCAGCTGGGGGGGACAGGGGACCGGAAACACCATATATTTT. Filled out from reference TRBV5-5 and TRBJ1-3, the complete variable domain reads DAGVTQSPTHLIKTRGQQVTLRCSPISGHKSVSWYQQVLGQGPQFIFQYYEKEERGRGNFPDRFSARQFPNYSSELNVNALLLGDSALYLCASSWGGQGTGNTIYFGEGSWLTVV.

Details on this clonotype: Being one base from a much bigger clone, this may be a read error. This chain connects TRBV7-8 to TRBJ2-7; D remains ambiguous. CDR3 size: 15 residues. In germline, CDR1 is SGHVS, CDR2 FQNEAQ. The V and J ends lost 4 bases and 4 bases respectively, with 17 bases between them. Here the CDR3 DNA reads TGTGCCAGCAGCTCCCCTATTCTGACCTCTTACGAGCAGTACTTC. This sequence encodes CASSSPILTSYEQYF.

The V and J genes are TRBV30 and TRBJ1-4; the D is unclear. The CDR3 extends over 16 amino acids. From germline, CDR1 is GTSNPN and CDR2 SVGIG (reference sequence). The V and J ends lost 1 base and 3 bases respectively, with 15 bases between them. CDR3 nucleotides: TGTGCCTGGAGTGACGGTGTGCGTTTATCTAATGAAAAACTGTTTTTT. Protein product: CAWSDGVRLSNEKLFF.

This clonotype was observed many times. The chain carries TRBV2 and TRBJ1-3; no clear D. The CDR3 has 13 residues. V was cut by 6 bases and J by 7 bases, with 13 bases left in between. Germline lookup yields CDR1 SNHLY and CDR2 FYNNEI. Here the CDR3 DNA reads TGTGCCAGCAGCGCGGATAGGGTGAACACCATATATTTT. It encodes CASSADRVNTIYF. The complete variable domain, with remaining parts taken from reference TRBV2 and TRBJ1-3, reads EPEVTQTPSHQVTQMGQEVILRCVPISNHLYFYWYRQILGQKVEFLVSFYNNEISEKSEIFDDQFSVERPDGSNFTLKIRSTKLEDSAMYFCASSADRVNTIYFGEGSWLTVV.

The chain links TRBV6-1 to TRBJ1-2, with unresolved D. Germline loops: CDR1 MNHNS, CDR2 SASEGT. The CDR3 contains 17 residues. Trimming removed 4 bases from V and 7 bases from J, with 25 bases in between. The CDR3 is CASSALHTQPSIGGYTF. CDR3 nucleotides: TGTGCCAGCAGTGCCCTTCATACTCAACCCTCTATAGGTGGCTACACCTTC.